These 27 T cell receptor beta chains were all obtained from the same sample, sequenced in a study of cytomegalovirus exposure and HLA in healthy donors (dated by TCRdb to the late 2010s). The method behind the library was the immunoSEQ multiplex PCR assay. For the multiplex PCR, a mixture combining 60 forward primers for TCR Vbeta segments and 13 reverse primers for TCR Jbeta segments was used. What TCRdb holds here is the immuneACCESS table cut down to in-frame rearrangements. Part of the clones is not present; checked against another copy, under half of the missing clones reflect an unresolved V gene, and the others are unexplained. Counted in this sample were 120,000 or so clones; 17% of them appeared once. Roughly 3% of the sample goes to the ten largest clones. Sequenced input: PBMCs. Receptor source: a female donor in good health and CMV-seropositive.

The V call is TRBV7-2, the J call TRBJ2-3, with D possibly being TRBD2 (6 bases). Trimming removed 7 bases from V and 3 bases from J, with 14 bases in between. CDR3 length: 14 amino acids. The germline CDR1 and CDR2 sequences are SGHTA and FQGNSA. For the CDR3, the DNA is TGTGCCAGCACCGTCGGTCGGGAGACAGATACGCAGTATTTT. Protein sequence: CASTVGRETDTQYF.

This clone was counted between two and nine times. This chain connects TRBV5-5 to TRBJ1-1, with 9 bases lining up with TRBD1. V was clipped by 5 bases and J by 0 bases; unmatched bases: 2. This CDR3 contains 14 residues. CDR1 is SGHKS, CDR2 YYEKEE, per germline (reference sequence). This chain's CDR3 is CASRDRGLNTEAFF. For the CDR3, the DNA is TGTGCCAGCAGGGACAGGGGCTTGAACACTGAAGCTTTCTTT. The entire variable domain, with the rest obtained from reference TRBV5-5 and TRBJ1-1, is as follows: DAGVTQSPTHLIKTRGQQVTLRCSPISGHKSVSWYQQVLGQGPQFIFQYYEKEERGRGNFPDRFSARQFPNYSSELNVNALLLGDSALYLCASRDRGLNTEAFFGQGTRLTVV.

There are a few counts of this clone. The CDR3 reads CASSFTGGSVNYGYTF. Here the CDR3 DNA reads TGTGCCAGCAGTTTTACAGGGGGGTCGGTGAACTATGGCTACACCTTC. The chain is built from TRBV28 and TRBJ1-2, with 8 positions matching TRBD1. V dropped 3 bases and J dropped 2; count of bases not matched to a gene: 8. This CDR3 contains 16 residues. Looked up from germline, CDR1 is MDHEN and CDR2 is SYDVKM.

This clone came up a few times. J is TRBJ1-1 and V is TRBV7-8; TRBD1 aligns across 7 bases. Per germline, CDR1 SGHVS and CDR2 FQNEAQ. The CDR3 has 15 amino acids. J lost 5 bases, V lost 0 bases, and 6 bases had no gene match. The CDR3 DNA is TGTGCCAGCAGCTTAGCGGACAGGTCAAGGACTGAAGCTTTCTTT. This encodes CASSLADRSRTEAFF.

This clone has only a few counts. V gene TRBV6-1 combines with J gene TRBJ2-7; 10 bases agree with TRBD2. Trimming at V came to 1 base and at J to 3 bases, leaving 3 bases not matched to a gene. The CDR3 covers 15 residues. Germline assignment: CDR1 MNHNS and CDR2 SASEGT. CDR3 in amino acids: CASSEGLAGDYEQYF. DNA for the CDR3: TGTGCCAGCAGTGAAGGGCTAGCGGGAGACTACGAGCAGTACTTC.

The chain is built from TRBV28 and TRBJ1-4, with 7 bases fitting TRBD1. The CDR3 has 14 residues. The junction had 9 bases not matched to a gene; V was cut back by 4 bases and J by 10 bases. Germline V gene data show CDR1 as MDHEN and CDR2 as SYDVKM. CDR3 bases: TGTGCCAGCAGTTCGACAGGGTTAACGGGAAAACTGTTTTTT. Protein: CASSSTGLTGKLFF.

In its sample, this clone was seen a few times. The genes are TRBV9 and TRBJ1-1; weak D call: TRBD1 (5 bases). V was shortened by 4 bases and J by 7 bases, with 17 bases between the two germline ends. The CDR3 has 14 residues. Germline V gene lookup returns CDR1 SGDLS and CDR2 YYNGEE. The CDR3 coding sequence is TGTGCCAGCAGCTCCCGGCCCGGGGGGGGTGAAGCTTTCTTT. Translating it yields CASSSRPGGGEAFF.

The chain couples TRBV6-4 to TRBJ2-3; 9 bases are a match to TRBD2. V was clipped by 3 bases and J by 2 bases; unmatched bases: 6. CDR3 length: 16 residues. Germline values: CDR1 MRHNA, CDR2 SNTAGT. The CDR3 loop is CASSENSGGSTDTQYF. In DNA, the CDR3 is TGTGCCAGCAGTGAGAATAGCGGGGGTTCCACAGATACGCAGTATTTT.

This clone was seen more than once but under ten times. The same CDR3 also results from other DNA sequences found in this sample. The chain has TRBV6-5 and TRBJ2-7; D may be TRBD2 (6 bases). Trimming took off 0 bases at V and 6 bases at J, with 12 bases between the two ends. This CDR3 is 14 amino acids long. CDR1 and CDR2 from the germline V gene are MNHEY and SVGAGI. CDR3 sequence (DNA): TGTGCCAGCAGTTACTCCGGGACTCCCCTCGAGCAGTACTTC. Protein sequence: CASSYSGTPLEQYF.

This clone was seen more than once but under ten times. V gene TRBV9 combines with J gene TRBJ1-6; D unclear. There are 16 residues in the CDR3. Between the trimmed V and J ends, which lost 3 bases and 3 bases, there was a span of 13 bases. CDR1 is SGDLS, CDR2 YYNGEE, per germline. The CDR3 bases are TGTGCCAGCAGCGCGACACAGATTCTCTATAATTCACCCCTCCACTTT. It is translated as CASSATQILYNSPLHF.

A few counts support this clone. The genes are TRBV4-3 and TRBJ2-3; possibly TRBD2 for D (5 bases). This CDR3 region has 15 residues. V dropped 6 bases and J dropped 4 bases, with 17 bases sitting between them. Germline V gives CDR1 LGHNA, CDR2 YSLEER. The CDR3 DNA reads as TGCGCCAGCAGGCCGAGGACGGGGAGTGCAGATACGCAGTATTTT. Its translation: CASRPRTGSADTQYF.

The rearrangement joins TRBV7-2 to TRBJ2-3, with D possibly matching TRBD1 (6 bases). The CDR3 is made up of 16 amino acids. Looked up from germline, CDR1 is SGHTA and CDR2 is FQGNSA. V lost 4 bases and J 3 bases, leaving 17 bases between the germline ends. The CDR3 region is CASSSSRGVGTDTQYF. CDR3 bases: TGTGCCAGCAGCTCAAGCAGGGGAGTTGGGACAGATACGCAGTATTTT.

V is TRBV4-3 and J is TRBJ2-1, with TRBD2 identical over 8 bases. J was trimmed by 9 bases and V by 0 bases; bases with no gene match: 13. Germline V gene data show CDR1 as LGHNA and CDR2 as YSLEER. This CDR3 has 17 residues. CDR3 protein: CASSQDTAGGYAGEQFF. In DNA form, the CDR3 reads TGCGCCAGCAGCCAAGATACGGCGGGGGGATATGCGGGTGAGCAGTTCTTC.

This chain links TRBV4-1 with TRBJ1-4; TRBD1 aligns across 10 bases. The junction had 1 base not matched to a gene; V was cut back by 0 bases and J by 6 bases. The CDR3 has 15 amino acids. Germline V gene sequence: CDR1 MGHRA, CDR2 YSYEKL. The CDR3 spells CASSQEGTGDEKLFF. The CDR3 DNA is TGCGCCAGCAGCCAAGAGGGGACAGGGGATGAAAAACTGTTTTTT.

The chain carries TRBV7-2 and TRBJ1-6, with 12 bases aligning to TRBD1. Per germline, CDR1 SGHTA and CDR2 FQGNSA. This CDR3 comprises 15 residues. The V and J ends lost 8 bases and 10 bases, in that order; junction bases with no gene match: 9. CDR3 coding DNA: TGTGCCAGCTTCCCTGGTGGGACAGGGGGCTCACCCCTCCACTTT. Translated: CASFPGGTGGSPLHF.

This chain uses TRBV4-3 with TRBJ2-2; 8 nucleotides match TRBD1. The CDR3 sequence is 15 residues long. Losses at the gene ends were 4 bases for V and 4 bases for J; bases not matched to a gene: 5. Per germline, CDR1 LGHNA and CDR2 YSLEER. Here the CDR3 DNA reads TGCGCCAGCAGCCGGACAGGGACCCTCACCGGGGAGCTGTTTTTT. Its protein is CASSRTGTLTGELFF.

This clone came up a few times. V and J are TRBV5-4 and TRBJ2-5, with TRBD2 identical over 9 bases. The ends lost 4 bases at V and 4 bases at J; junction bases unmatched: 8. Germline V lookup: CDR1 SGHNT, CDR2 YYREEE (reference sequence). The CDR3 totals 15 residues. In DNA, the CDR3 is TGTGCCAGCAGCACGGCTAGCGGGGCGAGAGAGACCCAGTACTTC. Translation gives CASSTASGARETQYF.

A few counts support this clone. The chain joins TRBV6-5 to TRBJ1-1, with D tentatively TRBD1 (5 bases). Germline CDR1 and CDR2: MNHEY and SVGAGI. The CDR3 is 14 residues long. Between the trimmed V and J ends, which lost 8 bases and 2 bases, there was a span of 15 bases. CDR3 bases: TGTGCCAGCTGGCAATTGGGGGGAAACACTGAAGCTTTCTTT. Residues: CASWQLGGNTEAFF.

With regard to this clone: A junction end diverges from the germline sequence, so it may reflect a read error. The V call is TRBV7-9, the J call TRBJ2-5; a possible D gene is TRBD1 (6 bases). The CDR3 has 10 residues. Germline V CDR1 and CDR2: SEHNR, FQNEAQ (reference sequence). The CDR3 bases are TGTGCCAGCAGCTTAGACAGGGCCGACTTC. Protein: CASSLDRADF. The whole variable domain, remainder taken from reference TRBV7-9 and TRBJ2-5, is DTGVSQNPRHKITKRGQNVTFRCDPISEHNRLYWYRQTLGQGPEFLTYFQNEAQLEKSRLLSDRFSAERPKGSFSTLEIQRTEQGDSAMYLCASSLDRADFGPGTRLLVL.

The chain joins TRBV14 to TRBJ2-2, with unresolved D. Germline V gene sequence: CDR1 SGHDN, CDR2 FVKESK. Trimming removed 4 bases at V and 4 bases at J, with 7 bases between. The CDR3 spans 13 residues. CDR3 protein: CASSPTRTGELFF. As DNA, the CDR3 is TGTGCCAGCAGCCCTACCCGCACCGGGGAGCTGTTTTTT. Full variable domain (remainder filled in from reference TRBV14 and TRBJ2-2): EAGVTQFPSHSVIEKGQTVTLRCDPISGHDNLYWYRRVMGKEIKFLLHFVKESKQDESGMPNNRFLAERTGGTYSTLKVQPAELEDSGVYFCASSPTRTGELFFGEGSRLTVL.

The CDR3 spells CATSTWTGTDQPQHF. CDR3 nucleotides: TGTGCCACCAGCACCTGGACAGGGACCGATCAGCCCCAGCATTTT. The chain links TRBV15 to TRBJ1-5, with 8 positions matching TRBD1. With V trimmed by 4 bases and J by 5 bases, 7 bases remained unmatched. This CDR3 has 15 amino acids. Looked up from germline, CDR1 is LNHNV and CDR2 is YYDKDF (reference sequence).

The rearrangement joins TRBV5-6 to TRBJ2-5; 8 nucleotides match TRBD1. The end of the DNA is better explained by TRBJ2-7, so the J call may be wrong. The germline V gene encodes CDR1 SGHDT and CDR2 YYEEEE. The CDR3 spans 14 residues. In DNA form, the CDR3 reads TGTGCCAGCAGCTCTGGACAGGGCTCCTACGAGCAGTACTTC. It codes for CASSSGQGSYEQYF.

This clone was observed a handful of times. The chain links TRBV6-6 to TRBJ2-7; no clear D. The V gene's germline CDR1 is MNHNY and CDR2 SVGAGI (reference sequence). V was trimmed by 4 bases and J by 5 bases, leaving 12 bases between them. The CDR3 is made up of 13 amino acids. CDR3 residues: CASSSGRFHEQYF. The CDR3 nucleotides read TGTGCCAGCAGTTCAGGCAGGTTCCACGAGCAGTACTTC.

A few counts support this clone. The CDR3 DNA follows: TGTGCCAGTAGTACCCTTCCGGGGACAGGGGGGAACACTGAAGCTTTCTTT. Its translation: CASSTLPGTGGNTEAFF. The V call is TRBV19, the J call TRBJ1-1; 11 bases align to TRBD1. Trimming cost V 4 bases and J 1 base; bases outside gene matches: 8. This CDR3 contains 17 residues. Germline V gene sequence: CDR1 LNHDA, CDR2 SQIVND (reference sequence). The complete variable domain, with remaining parts taken from reference TRBV19 and TRBJ1-1, reads DGGITQSPKYLFRKEGQNVTLSCEQNLNHDAMYWYRQDPGQGLRLIYYSQIVNDFQKGDIAEGYSVSREKKESFPLTVTSAQKNPTAFYLCASSTLPGTGGNTEAFFGQGTRLTVV.

V is TRBV2 and J is TRBJ2-1, with 7 bases matching TRBD1. From germline, CDR1 is SNHLY and CDR2 FYNNEI. The CDR3 consists of 13 residues. V shed 4 bases and J 5 bases; nucleotides not matched to a gene: 2. The CDR3 sequence is CASSGDSHNEQFF. The CDR3 DNA is TGTGCCAGCAGTGGGGACAGTCACAATGAGCAGTTCTTC.

This clone was seen just once. The chain has TRBV28 and TRBJ1-2; TRBD1 aligns across 10 bases. With 6 bases clipped from V and 2 bases from J, the junction kept 15 bases outside the gene matches. The CDR3 has 18 amino acids. CDR1 is MDHEN and CDR2 is SYDVKM in the germline V gene. The CDR3 sequence: CASSQIVGQGMGNYGYTF. CDR3 DNA: TGTGCCAGCAGCCAAATAGTGGGACAGGGGATGGGGAACTATGGCTACACCTTC.

The DNA of the CDR3 is TGTGCCATCAGCCAGGGGGCGACCCAGTACTTC. It is translated as CAISQGATQYF. This rearrangement joins TRBV10-3 to TRBJ2-5; 8 bases agree with TRBD1. CDR3 length equals 11 residues. With 6 bases clipped from V and 7 bases from J, the junction kept 1 base outside the gene matches. Per the germline V gene, CDR1 is ENHRY and CDR2 is SYGVKD.